This T cell receptor (beta chain) is from a study of shared clonotypes between healthy human individuals. Nashville, Tennessee was home to all donors, each a Caucasian adult. V was cut by 4 bases and J by 0 bases, with 17 bases left in between. The CDR3 consists of 16 residues. Looked up from germline, CDR1 is SGHNT and CDR2 is YYREEE (reference sequence). Genomic DNA of every subset was divided equally among multiple immunoSEQ plates. The table came from immunoSEQ multiplex PCR; TCRdb's copy has only in-frame clones and leaves some out. The sample has some 1,100,000 clones, around 78% seen once. Study-level results: Across a handful of donors, naive CD4 shared around 5.1%, naive CD8 more than 3%, memory CD4 roughly 2.5%, memory CD8 under 0.5%. Rarefaction revealed incomplete sorted-subset sequencing despite large depth.

This clone was detected once. The antigen is undetermined. The source is a young man in good health. Some clones in this sample may be carry-over from other donors' samples. The V call is TRBV5-4, the J call TRBJ2-7; D remains unclear. Sequencing was performed on memory CD4+ T cells from PBMCs. As for subset: CD45RA-negative fraction. CDR3 residues: CASSPTILRSSYEQYF. CDR3 sequence (DNA): TGTGCCAGCAGCCCAACCATACTCCGAAGCTCCTACGAGCAGTACTTC.